This T cell receptor (beta chain) was sequenced in a study of blood T cell repertoires in COVID-19. Study at large: In each case, the material was cDNA or gDNA derived from T cells, B-cell-depleted T cells, or PBMCs.

As processed by the authors: For nucleated cells, counts were estimated from reference gene primer amplification. Only in-frame clones appear in the TCRdb table, and some are missing; sequencing was by immunoSEQ multiplex PCR. Clone size and the V and J calls come from that table; the DNA yielded D and trimming. The table has some 260,000 clones, more than 75% seen once; the top ten hold around 0.98%. The CDR3 runs 20 residues. Germline V gene data show CDR1 as LGHDT and CDR2 as YNNKEL (reference sequence). On this clone: At one boundary the junction diverges from the germline segment, which might be a read error.

Sequences were obtained from peripheral blood. The chain carries TRBV3-1 (or the pseudogene TRBV3-2) and TRBJ2-4; 12 bases are a match to TRBD1. This receptor was taken from a woman aged 40 to 50 who had recovered from COVID-19. The DNA of the CDR3 is TGTGCCAGCGGCCAAGGGGACAGGGGGCTCTGTCCGCTAGCCAAAAACATTCAGTACTTC. This translates into CASGQGDRGLCPLAKNIQYF.